This is a list of T cell receptor beta chains from one sample in a study of blood T cell repertoires in COVID-19. Libraries were prepared by immunoSEQ multiplex PCR; TCRdb keeps only in-frame clonotypes and omits some of them. The table shows around 100,000 clones, with approximately 80% occurring only once. The specimen was peripheral blood. The receptor set was obtained from a woman between 70 and 85 years old with acute or convalescent COVID-19. CDR3s include the opening cysteine and the closing phenylalanine or tryptophan. D genes are given only for firm matches. Some rows have no size entry. The others give once, few or many, or a class for an expanded clone.

TRBJ1-3,TRBV9,.,.,CASSVDLHRSAPYSGNTIYF
TRBJ1-1,TRBV7-9,.,once,CASSLQGGNTEAFF
TRBJ1-1,TRBV5-1,.,.,CASSFGVQRNTEAFF
TRBJ2-5,TRBV12-5,.,.,CASGQASIEVETQYF
TRBJ1-1,TRBV2,.,.,CASSELWGGTAFF
TRBJ1-2,TRBV2,.,.,CASSATGARGYTF
TRBJ1-2,TRBV7-3,TRBD1,.,CASSSPDRAPTF
TRBJ1-1,TRBV3-1/TRBV3-2,TRBD1,.,CASSLGTGGVGTEAFF
TRBJ2-3,TRBV7-2,.,.,CASGLAVDTQYF
TRBJ2-1,TRBV30,.,.,CAGGAASYNEQFF